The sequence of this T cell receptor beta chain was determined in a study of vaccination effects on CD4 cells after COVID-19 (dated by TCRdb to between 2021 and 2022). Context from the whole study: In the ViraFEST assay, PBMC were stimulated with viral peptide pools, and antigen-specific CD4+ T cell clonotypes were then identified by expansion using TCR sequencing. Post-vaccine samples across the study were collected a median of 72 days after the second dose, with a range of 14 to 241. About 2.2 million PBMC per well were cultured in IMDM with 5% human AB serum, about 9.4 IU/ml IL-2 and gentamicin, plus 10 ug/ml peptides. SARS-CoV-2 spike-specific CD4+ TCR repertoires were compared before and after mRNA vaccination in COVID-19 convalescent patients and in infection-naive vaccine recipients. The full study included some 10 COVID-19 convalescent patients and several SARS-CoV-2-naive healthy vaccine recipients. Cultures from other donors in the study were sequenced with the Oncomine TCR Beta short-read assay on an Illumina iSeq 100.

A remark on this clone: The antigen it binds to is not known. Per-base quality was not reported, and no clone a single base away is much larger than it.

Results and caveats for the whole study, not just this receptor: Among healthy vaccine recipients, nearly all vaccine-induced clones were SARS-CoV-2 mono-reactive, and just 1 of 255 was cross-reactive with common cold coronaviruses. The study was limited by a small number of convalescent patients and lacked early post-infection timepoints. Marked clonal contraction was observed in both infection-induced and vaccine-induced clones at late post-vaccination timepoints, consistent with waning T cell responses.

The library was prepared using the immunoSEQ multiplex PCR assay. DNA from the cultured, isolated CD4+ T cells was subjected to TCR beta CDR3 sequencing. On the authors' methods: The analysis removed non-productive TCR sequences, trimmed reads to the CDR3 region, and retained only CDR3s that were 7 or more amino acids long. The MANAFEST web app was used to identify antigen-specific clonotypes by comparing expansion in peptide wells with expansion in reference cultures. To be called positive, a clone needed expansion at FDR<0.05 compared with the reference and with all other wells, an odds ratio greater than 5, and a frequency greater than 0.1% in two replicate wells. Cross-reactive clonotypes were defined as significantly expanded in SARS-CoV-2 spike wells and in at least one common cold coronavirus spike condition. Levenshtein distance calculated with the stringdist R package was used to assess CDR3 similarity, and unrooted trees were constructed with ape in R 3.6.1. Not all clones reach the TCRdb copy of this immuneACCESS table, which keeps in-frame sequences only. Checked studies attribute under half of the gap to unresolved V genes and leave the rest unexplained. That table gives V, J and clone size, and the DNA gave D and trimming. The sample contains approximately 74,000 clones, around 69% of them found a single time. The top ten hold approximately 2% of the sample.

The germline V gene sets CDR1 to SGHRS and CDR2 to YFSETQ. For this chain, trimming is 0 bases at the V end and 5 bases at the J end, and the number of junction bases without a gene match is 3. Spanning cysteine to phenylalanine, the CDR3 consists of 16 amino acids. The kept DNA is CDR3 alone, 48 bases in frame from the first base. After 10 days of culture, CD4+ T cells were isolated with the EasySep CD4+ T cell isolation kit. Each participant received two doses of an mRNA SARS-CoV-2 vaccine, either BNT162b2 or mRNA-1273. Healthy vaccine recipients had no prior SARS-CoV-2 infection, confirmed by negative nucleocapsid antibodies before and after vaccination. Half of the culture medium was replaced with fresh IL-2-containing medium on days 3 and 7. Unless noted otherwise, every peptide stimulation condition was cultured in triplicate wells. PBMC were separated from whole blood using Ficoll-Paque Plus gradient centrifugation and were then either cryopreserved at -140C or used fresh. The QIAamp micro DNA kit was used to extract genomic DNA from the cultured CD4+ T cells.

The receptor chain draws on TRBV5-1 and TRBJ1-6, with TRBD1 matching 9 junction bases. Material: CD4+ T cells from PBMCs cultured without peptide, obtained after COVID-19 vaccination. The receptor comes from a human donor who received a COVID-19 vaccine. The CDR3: CASSLVDRGNNSPLHF. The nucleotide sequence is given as TGCGCCAGCAGCTTGGTGGACAGGGGCAATAATTCACCCCTCCACTTT.